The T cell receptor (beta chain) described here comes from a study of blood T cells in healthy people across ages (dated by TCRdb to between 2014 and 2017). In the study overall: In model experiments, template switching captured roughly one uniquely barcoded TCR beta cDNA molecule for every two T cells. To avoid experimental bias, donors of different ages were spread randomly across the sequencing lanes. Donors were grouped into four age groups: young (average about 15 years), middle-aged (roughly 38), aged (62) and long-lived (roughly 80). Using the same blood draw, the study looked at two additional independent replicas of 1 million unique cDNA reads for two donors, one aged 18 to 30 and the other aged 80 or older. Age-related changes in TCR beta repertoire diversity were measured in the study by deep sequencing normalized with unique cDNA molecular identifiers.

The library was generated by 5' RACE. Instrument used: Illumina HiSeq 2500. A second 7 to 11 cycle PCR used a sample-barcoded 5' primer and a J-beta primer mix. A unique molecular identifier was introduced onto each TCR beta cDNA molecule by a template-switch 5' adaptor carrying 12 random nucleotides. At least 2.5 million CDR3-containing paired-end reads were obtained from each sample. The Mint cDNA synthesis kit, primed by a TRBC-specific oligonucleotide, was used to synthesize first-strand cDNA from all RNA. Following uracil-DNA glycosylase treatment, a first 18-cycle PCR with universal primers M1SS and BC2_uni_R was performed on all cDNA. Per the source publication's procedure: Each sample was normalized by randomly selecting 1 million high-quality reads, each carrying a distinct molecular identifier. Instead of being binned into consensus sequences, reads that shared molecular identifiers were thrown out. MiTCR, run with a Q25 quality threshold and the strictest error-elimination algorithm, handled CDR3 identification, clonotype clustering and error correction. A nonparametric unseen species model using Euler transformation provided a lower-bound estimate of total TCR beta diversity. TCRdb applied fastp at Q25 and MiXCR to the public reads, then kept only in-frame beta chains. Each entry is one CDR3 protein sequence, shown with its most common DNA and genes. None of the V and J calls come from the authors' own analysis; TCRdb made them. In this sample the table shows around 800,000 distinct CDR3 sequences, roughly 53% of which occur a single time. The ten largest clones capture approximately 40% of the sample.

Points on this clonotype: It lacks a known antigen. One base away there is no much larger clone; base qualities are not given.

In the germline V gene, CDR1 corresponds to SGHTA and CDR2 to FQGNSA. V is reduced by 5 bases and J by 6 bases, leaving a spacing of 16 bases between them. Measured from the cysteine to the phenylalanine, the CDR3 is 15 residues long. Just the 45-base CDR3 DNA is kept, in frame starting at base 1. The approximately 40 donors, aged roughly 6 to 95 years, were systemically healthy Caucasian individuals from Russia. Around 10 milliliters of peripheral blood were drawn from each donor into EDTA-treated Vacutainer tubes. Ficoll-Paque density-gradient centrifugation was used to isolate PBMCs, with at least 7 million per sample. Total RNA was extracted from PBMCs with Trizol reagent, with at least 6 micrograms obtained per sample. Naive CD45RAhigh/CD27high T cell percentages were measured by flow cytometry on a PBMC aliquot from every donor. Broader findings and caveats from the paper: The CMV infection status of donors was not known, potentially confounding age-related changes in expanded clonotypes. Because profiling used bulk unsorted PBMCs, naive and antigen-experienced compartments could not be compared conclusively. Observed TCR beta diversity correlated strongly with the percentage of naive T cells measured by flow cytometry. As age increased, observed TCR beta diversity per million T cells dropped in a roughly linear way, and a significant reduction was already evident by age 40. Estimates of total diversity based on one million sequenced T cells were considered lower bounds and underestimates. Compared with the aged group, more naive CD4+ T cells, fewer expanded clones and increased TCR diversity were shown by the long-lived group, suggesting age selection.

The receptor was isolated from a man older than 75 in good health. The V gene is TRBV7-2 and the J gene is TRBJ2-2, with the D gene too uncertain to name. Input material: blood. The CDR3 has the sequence CASSQFASGAGELFF. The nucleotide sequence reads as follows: TGTGCCAGCAGCCAATTCGCCTCCGGCGCCGGGGAGCTGTTTTTT.